This TCR beta chain appears in the sequencing data of a study of cytomegalovirus exposure and HLA in healthy donors. Separate from the roughly 630-subject first cohort was the roughly 130-subject validation cohort, to which the donors belonged. The CDR3 totals 13 residues. Germline assignment: CDR1 MNHEY and CDR2 SVGAGI. V lost 2 bases and J lost 1, with 5 bases in between. As regards this clone: The identical CDR3 is also encoded by other nucleotide sequences in the sample.

Measured with immunoSEQ multiplex PCR; TCRdb has only the in-frame clones, and not every one. The profile covers some 170,000 clones, with 85% to 90% appearing a single time and 1.4% taken by the ten largest. The sample taken for sequencing was PBMCs. This sequence was found in a woman aged 25 to 39 in good health and CMV-seronegative. This sequence joins TRBV6-5 and TRBJ1-1; D not resolved. In nucleotides, the CDR3 is TGTGCCAGCAGTTACGCAGGGAACACTGAAGCTTTCTTT. This codes for CASSYAGNTEAFF.